One and the same sample provided the 7 T cell receptor beta chains below, sequenced in a study of beta chain features in type 1 diabetes. Every isolated RNA sample was fully reverse transcribed, so sequencing captured expressed TCRB transcripts. The repertoire was sequenced with immunoSEQ multiplex PCR; TCRdb's copy has only in-frame clones and lacks some. The sample comprises more than 250,000 clones, around 24% of which are singletons, and about 0.012% rests with the top ten. Study-wide findings and caveats: Shortening of TCRB CDR3s, moderate but significant, appeared in all four CD4+ subsets of Type 1 diabetes patients.

The antigens of these receptors remain unknown. Sequencing was performed on naive CD4+ T cells from blood. The source is a woman in her thirties with type 1 diabetes.

This clone has just a few counts. In DNA, the CDR3 is TGTGCCAGCAGCTCTAGCGGGGATCTCTACGAGCAGTACTTC. Amino acid sequence: CASSSSGDLYEQYF. The rearrangement links TRBV7-9 to TRBJ2-7; 9 nucleotides align to TRBD2. Losses at the gene ends were 4 bases for V and 3 bases for J; bases not matched to a gene: 4. This CDR3 is 14 amino acids long. CDR1 and CDR2 (germline): SEHNR, FQNEAQ (reference sequence).

The chain recombines TRBV25-1 with TRBJ2-7, with 13 bases identical to TRBD2. V shed 6 bases and J 3 bases; nucleotides not matched to a gene: 2. The CDR3 has 14 residues. In germline, CDR1 is MGHDK, CDR2 SYGVNS. The CDR3 DNA sequence: TGTGCCAGCAGCGGACTAGCGGGAGACTACGAGCAGTACTTC. Its protein product is CASSGLAGDYEQYF.

There are a few counts of this clone. The chain combines TRBV11-2 with TRBJ2-5; 7 bases are shared with TRBD1. The J segment lost 5 bases and the V segment lost 2 bases, leaving 14 bases of the junction unmatched. The CDR3 runs to 17 residues. From germline, CDR1 is SGHAT and CDR2 FQNNGV. CDR3 nucleotide sequence: TGTGCCAGCAGCTTAAACCCCTCCATGGGACAGACTGAGACCCAGTACTTC. Encoded protein: CASSLNPSMGQTETQYF.

To note about this clone: The sample carries other DNA sequences with the same CDR3. V is TRBV30 and J is TRBJ2-2; D remains ambiguous. This CDR3 spans 13 amino acids. V was cut by 0 bases and J by 4 bases, with 6 bases left in between. The V gene's germline CDR1 is GTSNPN and CDR2 SVGIG (reference sequence). The CDR3 nucleotides read TGTGCCTGGAGTGTCGGAGCCACCGGGGAGCTGTTTTTT. Protein sequence: CAWSVGATGELFF. The full variable domain, with the rest looked up from reference TRBV30 and TRBJ2-2, is SQTIHQWPATLVQPVGSPLSLECTVEGTSNPNLYWYRQAAGRGLQLLFYSVGIGQISSEVPQNLSASRPQDRQFILSSKKLLLSDSGFYLCAWSVGATGELFFGEGSRLTVL.

The rearrangement joins TRBV2 to TRBJ2-7; TRBD1 matches at 7 bases. J gave up 0 bases and V 6 bases, and 5 bases lay outside the gene matches. The germline CDR1 and CDR2 sequences are SNHLY and FYNNEI. This CDR3 region has 14 residues. The CDR3 spells CASRRQGSSYEQYF. Written as DNA, the CDR3 is TGTGCCAGCAGGCGACAGGGAAGCTCCTACGAGCAGTACTTC.

This clone showed up just once. V is TRBV4-2 and J is TRBJ2-7; D is unresolved. There are 12 residues in the CDR3. Trimming shortened V by 2 bases and J by 5 bases, and 7 bases separated the two germline ends. Germline CDR1 LGHNA, CDR2 YNFKEQ. In nucleotides, the CDR3 is TGTGCCAGCAGCCAAAGCGTCAACGAGCAGTACTTC. Encoded protein: CASSQSVNEQYF.

This clone was detected a few times. This chain connects TRBV28 to TRBJ2-7; D not certain. Germline loops: CDR1 MDHEN, CDR2 SYDVKM. Trimming stripped 7 bases from V and 3 bases from J, with 19 bases between. The CDR3 runs to 15 residues. The CDR3 sequence: CASIPSSPLNYEQYF. The CDR3 DNA follows: TGTGCCAGCATCCCATCCTCTCCACTTAACTACGAGCAGTACTTC.